This TCR beta chain stems from a study of shared clonotypes between healthy human individuals. Study-level background: Ranging from 18 to 49 in age, donors were two women and a few men.

Naive-designated CD8 cells lacked CD45RO, were positively enriched for CCR7, and omitted terminally differentiated effector memory CD45RA+ cells. Study-level results: Memory subsets had estimated richness that was generally smaller than that of naive subsets.

Sequencing was at deep level. Clones were sequenced by immunoSEQ multiplex PCR, and TCRdb holds only the in-frame ones, with some missing. The data show around 580,000 clones, about 98% seen once. To note about this clone: What it binds is not known.

Per germline, CDR1 MDHEN and CDR2 SYDVKM. This CDR3 contains 18 residues. V lost 5 bases to trimming and J lost 4 bases; unmatched junction nucleotides: 18. The V gene is TRBV28, the J gene TRBJ1-2, with TRBD1 matching over 8 bases. Sequencing was performed on naive CD8+ T cells sorted from blood. The TCR originated in a man in his thirties or forties in good health. CDR3 sequence (DNA): TGTGCCAGCAGTCCACCGCGAGACAGGGGTCCTCCGTTCTATGGCTACACCTTC. It translates to CASSPPRDRGPPFYGYTF.